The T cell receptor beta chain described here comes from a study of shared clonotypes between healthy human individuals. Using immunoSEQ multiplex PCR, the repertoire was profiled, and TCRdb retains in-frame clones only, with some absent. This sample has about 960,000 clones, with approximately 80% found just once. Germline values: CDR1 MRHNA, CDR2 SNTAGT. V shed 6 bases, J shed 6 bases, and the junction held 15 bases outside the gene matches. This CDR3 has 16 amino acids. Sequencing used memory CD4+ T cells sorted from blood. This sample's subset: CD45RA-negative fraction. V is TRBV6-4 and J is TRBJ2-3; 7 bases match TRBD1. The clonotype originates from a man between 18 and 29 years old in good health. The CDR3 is CASSGDSLLDFDTQYF. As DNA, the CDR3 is TGTGCCAGCAGCGGGGACAGCCTTTTGGACTTTGATACGCAGTATTTT.